The 18 T cell receptor beta chains below all came from one sample that was sequenced in a study of CXCR3-negative and CXCR3-positive naive CD8 T cells. Study outcomes and limitations: CXCR3-positive naive cells carried more hydrophobic TRB CDR3s than CXCR3-negative naive cells did.

These receptors' antigens are unknown. The libraries of TRB cDNA were prepared using 5' RACE with UMI labels. TCRdb reprocessed the 5' RACE reads and stores each CDR3 protein as one record, lacking DNA. The table counts 90,000 to 150,000 distinct CDR3 sequences; about 0.34% lies in the top ten. Sequencing was carried out using naive CXCR3+ CD8+ T cells from blood. Regarding subset: CD45RO-CCR7+CD27+CD95- naive CD8+ T cells expressing CXCR3 (TNR3+). These receptors originate from a human donor in good health. Some clones in this sample may be carry-over from other donors' samples.

The V gene is TRBV29-1, the J gene TRBJ2-1; TCRdb indicates TRBD1, and absent DNA this call remains unverified. The CDR3 sequence is 11 residues long. In germline, CDR1 is SQVTM, CDR2 ANQGSEA. The CDR3 protein is CSVGQGNEQFF.

The rearrangement uses TRBV7-2 and TRBJ2-7; without DNA, the TCRdb call of TRBD2 cannot be checked. The CDR3 runs 14 residues. Germline CDR1 reads SGHTA; CDR2 reads FQGNSA. The CDR3: CASSQPGGFYEQYF.

The rearrangement joins TRBV5-1 to TRBJ2-7; TCRdb proposes TRBD1, but this gene call is untestable without DNA. The CDR3 has 14 amino acids. Germline assignment: CDR1 SGHRS and CDR2 YFSETQ. The CDR3: CASSFRTGTLEQYF.

The genes are TRBV27 and TRBJ2-5; the TCRdb call, TRBD2, lacks DNA for checking. The germline V gene has CDR1 MNHEY and CDR2 SMNVEV (reference sequence). The CDR3 has 18 residues. The CDR3 sequence: CASSRRNSGLADQETQYF.

The rearrangement links TRBV5-8 to TRBJ2-7; TCRdb returns TRBD1, unconfirmable since there is no DNA. Germline V lookup: CDR1 SGHTS, CDR2 YDEGEE. The CDR3 has 14 amino acids. CDR3 in amino acids: CASSLEQGVDEQYF.

The chain uses TRBV15 and TRBJ1-3; TCRdb calls TRBD1, which cannot be checked without DNA. CDR1 and CDR2 (germline): LNHNV, YYDKDF (reference sequence). The CDR3 is 15 amino acids. The CDR3 protein is CATSSDRGSGNTIYF.

V is TRBV7-8 and J is TRBJ2-7; the D gene TCRdb calls, TRBD1, cannot be checked with no DNA. CDR3 length: 16 residues. Germline CDR1 and CDR2: SGHVS and FQNEAQ. The CDR3 region is CASSLFPRGDTYEQYF.

The J gene is TRBJ1-5, the V gene TRBV28; TCRdb's assignment of TRBD1 cannot be checked, as there is no DNA. The CDR3 has 15 amino acids. Germline-derived CDR1 and CDR2 are MDHEN and SYDVKM. CDR3 in amino acids: CASSFTGELNQPQHF.

The chain carries TRBV5-1 and TRBJ2-7; absent DNA, TCRdb's TRBD2 call cannot be checked. Germline V gene sequence: CDR1 SGHRS, CDR2 YFSETQ. The length of the CDR3 is 15 residues. The CDR3 region is CASSLGFSGGYEQYF.

This chain links TRBV28 with TRBJ1-5. This CDR3 is built from 14 residues. CDR1 is MDHEN, CDR2 SYDVKM, per germline. The chain's CDR3 is CASGGRVSNQPQHF.

The chain has TRBV6-5 and TRBJ2-7; TCRdb picks TRBD1, but there is no DNA to check that call. This CDR3 region has 14 residues. Looked up from germline, CDR1 is MNHEY and CDR2 is SVGAGI. The CDR3 region is CASSYRGPAYEQYF.

This chain links TRBV5-1 with TRBJ1-1. CDR1 SGHRS and CDR2 YFSETQ come from the germline V gene. The CDR3 spans 13 residues. The CDR3: CASSGGTGTEAFF.

V is TRBV7-2 and J is TRBJ1-5; the TRBD1 assignment by TCRdb is unverifiable without DNA. The CDR3 runs 12 residues. Looked up from germline, CDR1 is SGHTA and CDR2 is FQGNSA. CDR3: CASNSRGEAQHF.

The chain couples TRBV5-1 to TRBJ2-7. Germline lookup yields CDR1 SGHRS and CDR2 YFSETQ. The CDR3 has 15 amino acids. CDR3 residues: CASSFPDRGFYEQYF. The full variable domain, with the rest looked up from reference TRBV5-1 and TRBJ2-7, is KAGVTQTPRYLIKTRGQQVTLSCSPISGHRSVSWYQQTPGQGLQFLFEYFSETQRNKGNFPGRFSGRQFSNSRSEMNVSTLELGDSALYLCASSFPDRGFYEQYFGPGTRLTVT.

The V and J genes are TRBV2 and TRBJ2-5; no DNA is available, so the TRBD2 call from TCRdb remains unchecked. The length of the CDR3 is 17 residues. Germline CDR1 SNHLY, CDR2 FYNNEI. The CDR3 here is CASSEAGSGGAGETQYF.

This chain connects TRBV12-3 or TRBV12-4 to TRBJ2-2; TCRdb designates TRBD1, a call that cannot be tested without DNA. The CDR3 has 13 residues. The CDR3 protein is CASSPRGSGELFF.

The chain combines TRBV6-2 or TRBV6-3 with TRBJ2-7; absent DNA, TCRdb's TRBD1 call cannot be checked. CDR1 and CDR2 from the germline V gene are MNHEY and SVGEGT. The CDR3 length is 13 residues. The CDR3: CATETGTDYEQYF.

The rearrangement links TRBV15 to TRBJ2-2; TCRdb designates TRBD2, a call that cannot be tested without DNA. The germline gives CDR1 LNHNV, CDR2 YYDKDF (reference sequence). The CDR3 runs 16 residues. The CDR3: CATSRASGRAPWELFF.